The subject of this entry is one T cell receptor (beta chain). Original analysis: Amplification of reference gene primers was used by the study to estimate nucleated cell counts. Produced via immunoSEQ multiplex PCR; TCRdb's table is partial and in-frame only. Clone size and the V and J calls come from that table; the DNA yielded D and trimming. The table records about 38,000 clones, about 88% of them present only once. Trimming removed 4 bases from V and 3 bases from J; junction bases left unmatched: 4. CDR1 is SGHTA and CDR2 is FQGNSA in the germline V gene. CDR3 size: 17 residues. This specimen comes from a study of blood T cell repertoires in COVID-19. On the study more broadly: There were acute and convalescent COVID-19 samples, and they came from the United States, Italy and Spain. T cells, B-cell-depleted T cells, or PBMCs supplied cDNA or gDNA.

The sequencing sample was made of peripheral blood. The receptor was isolated from a man aged 65 to 79 with active COVID-19. This chain links TRBV7-2 with TRBJ2-1, with TRBD2 identical over 15 bases. The CDR3 bases are TGTGCCAGCAGCTCCGGACTAGCGGGAGGGCACTACAATGAGCAGTTCTTC. The encoded protein is CASSSGLAGGHYNEQFF.